This TCR beta chain is from a study of blood T cell repertoires in COVID-19. The count of this clone is one. In germline, CDR1 is MNHEY, CDR2 SMNVEV (reference sequence). This CDR3 spans 19 amino acids. The junction had 11 bases not matched to a gene; V was cut back by 4 bases and J by 2 bases. Repertoires were generated with immunoSEQ multiplex PCR, while TCRdb's copy carries only in-frame clones and drops some. The table has fewer than 200,000 clones, roughly 76% seen once. This TCR was sampled from a woman aged 40 to 50 with COVID-19, enrolled during active disease. V usage is TRBV27 and J usage is TRBJ2-1; 13 bases align to TRBD2. The sample consisted of peripheral blood. In DNA, the CDR3 is TGTGCCAGCAGTTCACTATGGACTAGCGGGAGTACAACCTACAATGAGCAGTTCTTC. Protein sequence: CASSSLWTSGSTTYNEQFF.